This TCR beta chain was sequenced during a study of blood T cell repertoires in COVID-19. Overall study context: COVID-19 samples collected from the United States, Italy and Spain covered acute and convalescent phases. Sources were T cells, B-cell-depleted T cells, or PBMCs; the material itself was cDNA or gDNA.

Per the authors' pipeline: Amplification with reference gene primers provided the estimates of nucleated cell counts. Sequencing was performed with immunoSEQ multiplex PCR; in TCRdb, only in-frame clones are kept and a portion is missing. The V and J calls and clone size are taken from that table; D and trimming were inferred from the DNA. The sample shows 90,000 to 150,000 clones, almost 90% of them seen only once. This CDR3 spans 16 amino acids. Looked up from germline, CDR1 is LNHDA and CDR2 is SQIVND (reference sequence). Trimming removed 5 bases at V and 0 bases at J, with 14 bases between. The chain employs TRBV19 and TRBJ1-5; D perhaps matches TRBD1 (5 bases). The source of this sequence is a woman aged 45-65 years with active or convalescent COVID-19. The sample was peripheral blood. The CDR3 DNA follows: TGTGCCAGTAGTTCACAACGGACACGTAGCAATCAGCCCCAGCATTTT. Protein product: CASSSQRTRSNQPQHF. The full variable domain, rest sourced from reference TRBV19 and TRBJ1-5, is DGGITQSPKYLFRKEGQNVTLSCEQNLNHDAMYWYRQDPGQGLRLIYYSQIVNDFQKGDIAEGYSVSREKKESFPLTVTSAQKNPTAFYLCASSSQRTRSNQPQHFGDGTRLSIL.